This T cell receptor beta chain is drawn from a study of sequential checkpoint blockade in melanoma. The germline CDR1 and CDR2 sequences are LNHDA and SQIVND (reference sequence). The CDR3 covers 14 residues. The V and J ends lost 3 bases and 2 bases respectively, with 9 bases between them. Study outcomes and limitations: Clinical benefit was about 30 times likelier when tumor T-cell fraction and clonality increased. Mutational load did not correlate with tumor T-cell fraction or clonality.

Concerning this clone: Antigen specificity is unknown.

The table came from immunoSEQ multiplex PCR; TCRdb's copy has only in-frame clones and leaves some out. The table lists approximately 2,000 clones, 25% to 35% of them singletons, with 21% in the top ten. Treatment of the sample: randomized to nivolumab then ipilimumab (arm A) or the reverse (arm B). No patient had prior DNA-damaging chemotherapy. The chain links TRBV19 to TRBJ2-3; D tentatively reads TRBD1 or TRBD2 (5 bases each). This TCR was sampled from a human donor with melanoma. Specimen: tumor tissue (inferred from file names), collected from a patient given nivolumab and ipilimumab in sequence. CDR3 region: CASSMRGDTDTQYF. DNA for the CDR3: TGTGCCAGTAGTATGAGAGGGGACACAGATACGCAGTATTTT.